The rows below give T cell receptor beta chains drawn from one sample of a study of a mutant IDH1 vaccine in newly diagnosed glioma. Clones were read by immunoSEQ multiplex PCR, and TCRdb kept only the in-frame ones, dropping some. Among about 130,000 clones listed, around 77% were seen once. No antigen has been identified for these receptors. The starting material was PBMCs, obtained from a glioma patient whose treatment included an IDH1 peptide vaccine. These receptors were obtained from a middle-aged man with glioma. Both conserved end residues are part of each CDR3. Each record gives: D gene, V gene, J gene, clone size, CDR3 DNA, CDR3 protein. The D gene is left open where the match is weak. Size is stated for part of the rows, as once, few or many counts, or as a class when the clone is expanded.

.	TRBV10-3	TRBJ1-1	.	TGTGCCATCAGTACCGGACACCCCCCCACTGAAGCTTTCTTT	CAISTGHPPTEAFF
TRBD1	TRBV6-1	TRBJ1-2	once	TGTGCCAGCAGTGAATCAACAGGGGAACATGGCTACACCTTC	CASSESTGEHGYTF
.	TRBV6-1	TRBJ2-7	.	TGTGCCAGCAGTGGGGGGAGGGGGGCTAGGGAGCAGTACTTC	CASSGGRGAREQYF
.	TRBV14	TRBJ2-7	.	TGTGCCAGCAGCCCGACAGTTTTGTCCTACGAGCAGTACTTC	CASSPTVLSYEQYF
TRBD2	TRBV4-3	TRBJ2-3	.	TGCGCCAGCAGCCAAGACCCCCTAGCGGGGGATACGCAGTATTTT	CASSQDPLAGDTQYF
.	TRBV7-2	TRBJ1-2	.	TGTGCCAGCAGCTCCTGGGGGGCGGTGGGGTTGGGGTATGGCTACACCTTC	CASSSWGAVGLGYGYTF
.	TRBV18	TRBJ2-5	.	TGTGCCAGCTCACCTACAGGTGCGGGGCTCGGGGCCCAGTACTTC	CASSPTGAGLGAQYF
TRBD2	TRBV5-4	TRBJ2-7	.	TGTGCCAGCAGCCCCGGAGCGGGAGGGGGGTACGAGCAGTACTTC	CASSPGAGGGYEQYF
.	TRBV19	TRBJ2-3	.	TGTGCCAGTATCGGGGGCAACACAGATACGCAGTATTTT	CASIGGNTDTQYF
.	TRBV10-2	TRBJ2-4	.	TGCGCCAGCAGTCAAAGTGGCATTCAGTACTTC	CASSQSGIQYF
.	TRBV19	TRBJ1-3	.	TGTGCCAGTAGTATGGTGAGGGGACTAGGCTCTGGAAACACCATATATTTT	CASSMVRGLGSGNTIYF
TRBD2	TRBV7-9	TRBJ2-1	few	TGTGCCAGCAGCTTAGCCGCTAGCGGGGGTGAGCAGTTCTTC	CASSLAASGGEQFF
TRBD1	TRBV6-4	TRBJ2-3	once	TGTGCCAGCAGCCCAGCCTCAGGGGGCGCTGGCACAGATACGCAGTATTTT	CASSPASGGAGTDTQYF
TRBD2	TRBV27	TRBJ2-1	.	TGTGCCAGCAGTTTGACTAGCGGGGGGGGGAATGAGCAGTTCTTC	CASSLTSGGGNEQFF
.	TRBV15	TRBJ1-6	once	TGTGCCACCAGCAGAGATGCCGGACGGACAAATTCACCCCTCCACTTT	CATSRDAGRTNSPLHF
.	TRBV7-9	TRBJ1-1	.	TGTGCCAGCAGCTTATTACCGAACACTGAAGCTTTCTTT	CASSLLPNTEAFF
.	TRBV7-2	TRBJ2-2	.	TGTGCCAGCAGCTTGGAAGGGATCCCCACCGGGGAGCTGTTTTTT	CASSLEGIPTGELFF
.	TRBV9	TRBJ2-2	once	TGTGCCAGCAGCGTGATAACCGGGGAGCTGTTTTTT	CASSVITGELFF
.	TRBV5-1	TRBJ2-5	.	TGCGCCAGCAGCTTGGTAGGGCAAGAGACCCAGTACTTC	CASSLVGQETQYF
TRBD2	TRBV19	TRBJ2-4	.	TGTGCCAGTAGTATGTTAGCGGGTATAGCCAAAAACATTCAGTACTTC	CASSMLAGIAKNIQYF
.	TRBV7-9	TRBJ2-1	.	TGTGCCAGCAGCTTGGGCAGGACTAATGAGCAGTTCTTC	CASSLGRTNEQFF
TRBD2	TRBV23-1	TRBJ2-7	.	TGCGCCAGCAGTCATCCGGGACTAGCAGTTTACGAGCAGTACTTC	CASSHPGLAVYEQYF
.	TRBV12-1	TRBJ2-3	.	TGTGCCAGCAGCTTTAAAGGCCCAGATACGCAGTATTTT	CASSFKGPDTQYF
.	TRBV5-4	TRBJ1-1	.	TGTGCCAGCAGCTTCGGGGGCGGGAACACTGAAGCTTTCTTT	CASSFGGGNTEAFF
TRBD2	TRBV2	TRBJ2-1	.	TGTGCCAGCACGGGGGGGCCGTCTTGGAATGAGCAGTTCTTC	CASTGGPSWNEQFF
.	TRBV5-4	TRBJ2-7	.	TGTGCCAGCAGCTCTGGGACTGCTTCCTACGAGCAGTACTTC	CASSSGTASYEQYF
.	TRBV29-1	TRBJ2-7	once	TGCAGCGTCACGGACGGGACCTACGAGCAGTACTTC	CSVTDGTYEQYF
.	TRBV6-5	TRBJ2-5	.	TGTGCCAGCAGTCAGGACTCGGAGACCCAGTACTTC	CASSQDSETQYF
.	TRBV11-2	TRBJ1-2	.	TGTGCCAGCAGCTTAGCCAGGGTCGAAAACTATGGCTACACCTTC	CASSLARVENYGYTF
TRBD1	TRBV10-3	TRBJ1-2	.	TGTGCCATCAGACAGGGGGCGAACTATGGCTACACCTTC	CAIRQGANYGYTF